The entry below describes one T cell receptor (beta chain). This sample stems from a study of T cells after yellow fever vaccination. The CDR3 is 15 residues long. Germline CDR1 and CDR2: SGHVS and FNYEAQ. J lost 4 bases, V lost 7 bases, and 10 bases had no gene match. Via MiXCR, TCRdb re-called the 5' RACE reads, giving one row per CDR3 protein. The table shows some 350,000 distinct CDR3 sequences, with approximately 4.2% occurring only once. The TCR was taken from a man aged 18 to 35 who received the YFV17D yellow fever vaccine. The chain carries TRBV7-6 and TRBJ2-1; 7 bases align to TRBD2. The sequences come from PBMCs, collected 5 days after the yellow fever booster vaccination. DNA of the CDR3: TGTGCCAGCACCCCGGAGGGCGGGAGATACAATGAGCAGTTCTTC. It translates to CASTPEGGRYNEQFF. The whole variable domain, filled in from reference TRBV7-6 and TRBJ2-1, reads GAGVSQSPRYKVTKRGQDVALRCDPISGHVSLYWYRQALGQGPEFLTYFNYEAQQDKSGLPNDRFSAERPEGSISTLTIQRTEQRDSAMYRCASTPEGGRYNEQFFGPGTRLTVL.